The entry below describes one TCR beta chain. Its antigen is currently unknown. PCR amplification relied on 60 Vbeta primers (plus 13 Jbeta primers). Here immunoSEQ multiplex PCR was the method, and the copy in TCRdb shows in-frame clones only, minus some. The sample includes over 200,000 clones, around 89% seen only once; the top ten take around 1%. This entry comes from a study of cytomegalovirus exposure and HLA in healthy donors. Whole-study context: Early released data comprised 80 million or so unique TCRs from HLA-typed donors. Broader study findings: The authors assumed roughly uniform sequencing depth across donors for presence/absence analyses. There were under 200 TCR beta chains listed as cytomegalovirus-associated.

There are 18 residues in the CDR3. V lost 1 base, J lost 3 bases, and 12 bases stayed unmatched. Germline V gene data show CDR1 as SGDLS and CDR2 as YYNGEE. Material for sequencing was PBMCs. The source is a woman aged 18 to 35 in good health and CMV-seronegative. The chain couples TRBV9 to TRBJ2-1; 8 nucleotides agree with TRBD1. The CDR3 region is CASSVRGPTGTGYNEQFF. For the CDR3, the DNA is TGTGCCAGCAGCGTAAGAGGGCCGACAGGGACAGGCTACAATGAGCAGTTCTTC.